These 26 T cell receptor beta chains were all obtained from the same sample, sequenced in a study of blood T cell repertoires in COVID-19. Some clones are missing from TCRdb's copy, which holds only in-frame ones; the method was immunoSEQ multiplex PCR. The table lists 200,000 to 250,000 clones, 70% to 90% of them singletons. The sequenced material came from PBMCs or T cells enriched from blood (not recorded which). These receptors originate from a man in his thirties or forties who had recovered from COVID-19.

The chain recombines TRBV6-5 with TRBJ2-5; 7 nucleotides align to TRBD1. Germline assignment: CDR1 MNHEY and CDR2 SVGAGI. The CDR3 loop spans 16 amino acids. J gave up 5 bases and V 4 bases, and 13 bases lay outside the gene matches. The CDR3 nucleotides read TGTGCCAGCAGTTTGGTTTCGAAAGGGGGCGGTGAGACCCAGTACTTC. It is translated as CASSLVSKGGGETQYF.

The V gene is TRBV25-1, the J gene TRBJ1-1, with D possibly being TRBD1 (6 bases). The CDR3 runs 15 residues. Germline V gives CDR1 MGHDK, CDR2 SYGVNS. Trimming cost V 3 bases and J 0 bases, with 11 bases left between them. CDR3 protein: CASSDPGQLNTEAFF. In DNA, the CDR3 is TGTGCCAGCAGTGACCCCGGACAGCTGAACACTGAAGCTTTCTTT.

This rearrangement joins TRBV12-5 to TRBJ1-2; 9 nucleotides line up with TRBD1. The CDR3 is 16 residues long. CDR1 is LGHNT and CDR2 is FRNRAP in the germline V gene. V dropped 6 bases and J dropped 4; count of bases not matched to a gene: 12. The CDR3 DNA reads as TGTGCTAGTGGACACTATACAGGGGGCCTTAGCTATGGCTACACCTTC. Its protein product is CASGHYTGGLSYGYTF.

The chain couples TRBV10-1 to TRBJ2-1; 8 bases line up with TRBD2. V dropped 2 bases and J dropped 8; count of bases not matched to a gene: 11. Per the germline V gene, CDR1 is WNHNN and CDR2 is SYGVQD (reference sequence). The CDR3 totals 16 residues. In nucleotides, the CDR3 is TGCGCCAGCAGTGAGGGGAGCGGGAGAGTTTGGGATGAGCAGTTCTTC. This sequence encodes CASSEGSGRVWDEQFF.

This chain connects TRBV30 to TRBJ1-5, with a possible D match to TRBD1 (5 bases). Germline CDR1 and CDR2: GTSNPN and SVGIG (reference sequence). V lost 2 bases to trimming and J lost 3 bases, with 14 bases between them. The CDR3 is 15 residues long. CDR3 nucleotide sequence: TGTGCCTGGAGTAAAACCGACAGATACAATCAGCCCCAGCATTTT. This codes for CAWSKTDRYNQPQHF.

CDR3 DNA: TGTGCCAGCAGCTCACAGTCCAGCTACGAGCAGTACTTC. It specifies CASSSQSSYEQYF. This rearrangement joins TRBV9 to TRBJ2-7; D gene ambiguous. Germline CDR1 and CDR2: SGDLS and YYNGEE. V was pared by 4 bases and J by 3 bases, with 11 bases between. The CDR3 runs 13 residues.

J is TRBJ2-2 and V is TRBV9, with 11 bases identical to TRBD1. The CDR3 consists of 16 residues. Germline trimming cut 4 bases from V and 7 bases from J; bases unmatched to any gene: 9. Germline V gene sequence: CDR1 SGDLS, CDR2 YYNGEE. CDR3 DNA sequence: TGTGCCAGCAGCCCCCGAGGGACAGGGGGTGTCGGGGAGCTGTTTTTT. Encoded protein: CASSPRGTGGVGELFF.

The chain recombines TRBV20-1 with TRBJ1-2, with TRBD1 matching over 7 bases. The V gene end was trimmed by 3 bases and the J gene end by 3 bases; junction bases not matched to a gene: 7. Looked up from germline, CDR1 is DFQATT and CDR2 is SNEGSKA (reference sequence). This CDR3 has 14 residues. DNA of the CDR3: TGCAGTGCTAGTCCGGACAGGCCCCACTATGGCTACACCTTC. Translating gives CSASPDRPHYGYTF.

This rearrangement joins TRBV6-2 or TRBV6-3 to TRBJ2-7, with TRBD1 matching 7 bases. Trimming took 5 bases from V and 2 from J; bases not matched to a gene: 9. The CDR3 extends over 15 amino acids. Per the germline V gene, CDR1 is MNHEY and CDR2 is SVGEGT. The CDR3 nucleotides are TGTGCCAGCAGTCCGAAGGGAACAGGGGCCTACGAGCAGTACTTC. Translation gives CASSPKGTGAYEQYF.

This sequence joins TRBV18 and TRBJ2-7; TRBD1 is a possible D gene (6 bases). This CDR3 has 17 residues. Trimming stripped 1 base from V and 0 bases from J, with 16 bases between. Germline CDR1 KGHSH, CDR2 LQKENI. CDR3 sequence reads: CASSPLLQGSSSYEQYF. Written as DNA, the CDR3 is TGTGCCAGCTCACCACTCTTGCAGGGGTCGAGCTCCTACGAGCAGTACTTC.

This clone was observed once. The V gene is TRBV5-4, the J gene TRBJ2-7, with D tentatively TRBD2 (6 bases). Germline CDR1 SGHNT, CDR2 YYREEE (reference sequence). Trimming took 0 bases from V and 5 from J, leaving 9 bases between them. This CDR3 has 13 amino acids. Written as DNA, the CDR3 is TGTGCCAGCAGCTTGGGGTGGGGGGACGAGCAGTACTTC. Its protein product is CASSLGWGDEQYF.

The V gene is TRBV11-3, the J gene TRBJ2-3; D is ambiguous. Trimming took off 2 bases at V and 1 base at J, with 16 bases between the two ends. Germline CDR1 and CDR2: SGHNT and YENEEA. The length of the CDR3 is 17 residues. The chain's CDR3 is CASSLRQAPAGTDTQYF. CDR3 DNA: TGTGCCAGCAGCTTACGACAAGCCCCGGCCGGCACAGATACGCAGTATTTT.

This chain joins TRBV19 and TRBJ2-7; 10 bases agree with TRBD1. The CDR3 runs to 16 residues. Germline V CDR1 and CDR2: LNHDA, SQIVND (reference sequence). The junction had 9 bases not matched to a gene; V was cut back by 4 bases and J by 3 bases. The CDR3 bases are TGTGCCAGTAGTACTCCGCGATGGGACAGGGGCTACGAGCAGTACTTC. The encoded protein is CASSTPRWDRGYEQYF. Looking up the rest from reference TRBV19 and TRBJ2-7 gives the full variable domain: DGGITQSPKYLFRKEGQNVTLSCEQNLNHDAMYWYRQDPGQGLRLIYYSQIVNDFQKGDIAEGYSVSREKKESFPLTVTSAQKNPTAFYLCASSTPRWDRGYEQYFGPGTRLTVT.

The chain is built from TRBV5-1 and TRBJ2-2, with D possibly matching TRBD1 (5 bases). The germline V and J ends were trimmed by 3 bases and 0 bases, with 12 bases remaining between them. The CDR3 contains 16 residues. Germline CDR1 is SGHRS and CDR2 is YFSETQ. This chain's CDR3 is CASSYRQKTNTGELFF. CDR3 nucleotides: TGCGCCAGCAGCTATCGACAGAAGACGAACACCGGGGAGCTGTTTTTT.

The V gene is TRBV3-1 (or the pseudogene TRBV3-2), the J gene TRBJ2-7, with TRBD1 matching 7 bases. The CDR3 totals 12 residues. CDR1 LGHDT and CDR2 YNNKEL come from the germline V gene (reference sequence). V shed 6 bases, J shed 9 bases, and the junction held 8 bases outside the gene matches. DNA for the CDR3: TGTGCCAGCAGGGGGGACAGCCGGGGGCAGTACTTC. It translates to CASRGDSRGQYF.

The count of this clone is one. In DNA form, the CDR3 reads TGCGCCAGCAGCGGGACTAGCGGGAGCCTTGACGATGAGCAGTTCTTC. Translating gives CASSGTSGSLDDEQFF. The chain employs TRBV10-2 and TRBJ2-1, with TRBD2 matching 14 bases. The V segment lost 6 bases and the J segment 8 bases; nucleotides outside the gene matches: 9. From germline, CDR1 is WSHSY and CDR2 SAAADI. The CDR3 is 16 amino acids.

The chain couples TRBV23-1 to TRBJ1-5; D gene ambiguous. Being an ORF, TRBV23-1 has a function that is uncertain. Deletions cut 2 bases from V and 4 bases from J, with 3 bases between. The CDR3 spans 12 residues. The chain's CDR3 is CASSQQNQPQHF. CDR3 DNA: TGCGCCAGCAGTCAACAAAATCAGCCCCAGCATTTT.

This clone was seen a few times. V is TRBV19 and J is TRBJ2-5; TRBD2 matches 8 bases. The CDR3 length is 14 residues. Germline V gene sequence: CDR1 LNHDA, CDR2 SQIVND (reference sequence). Trimming at V came to 7 bases and at J to 1 base, leaving 5 bases not matched to a gene. CDR3 DNA sequence: TGTGCCAGTACTCGGGGGGGGATCCAAGAGACCCAGTACTTC. Translated: CASTRGGIQETQYF. The full variable domain, its missing parts supplied by reference TRBV19 and TRBJ2-5, is DGGITQSPKYLFRKEGQNVTLSCEQNLNHDAMYWYRQDPGQGLRLIYYSQIVNDFQKGDIAEGYSVSREKKESFPLTVTSAQKNPTAFYLCASTRGGIQETQYFGPGTRLLVL.

CDR3 in DNA: TGTGCCAGCAGCCCGGGACTAGCGGGGCAACCACGAGGGGATGAGCAGTTCTTC. It specifies CASSPGLAGQPRGDEQFF. The chain combines TRBV13 with TRBJ2-1, with TRBD2 identical over 13 bases. The CDR3 consists of 18 residues. V trimming: 5 bases; J trimming: 8 bases; junction bases outside the gene matches: 15. Germline-derived CDR1 and CDR2 are PRHDT and FYEKMQ (reference sequence).

V and J are TRBV3-1 (or the pseudogene TRBV3-2) and TRBJ2-3; possibly TRBD1 for D (5 bases). V lost 0 bases and J 2 bases, leaving 12 bases between the germline ends. The CDR3 consists of 16 residues. Germline CDR1 and CDR2: LGHDT and YNNKEL (reference sequence). The CDR3 is CASSQDQGFLTDTQYF. The CDR3 DNA reads TGTGCCAGCAGCCAAGATCAGGGTTTCCTCACAGATACGCAGTATTTT.

This rearrangement joins TRBV12-3 or TRBV12-4 to TRBJ1-2; tentatively, D is TRBD1 (6 bases). Trimming took off 5 bases at V and 3 bases at J, with 10 bases between the two ends. The CDR3 loop spans 13 amino acids. CDR3 sequence reads: CASSPTGDYGYTF. The DNA for the CDR3 is TGTGCCAGCAGTCCGACAGGAGACTATGGCTACACCTTC.

This chain connects TRBV14 to TRBJ1-1; 8 positions match TRBD1. The CDR3 totals 13 residues. Germline lookup yields CDR1 SGHDN and CDR2 FVKESK. With 6 bases clipped from V and 5 bases from J, the junction kept 5 bases outside the gene matches. The CDR3 sequence: CASRPQGATEAFF. Here the CDR3 DNA reads TGTGCCAGCAGACCGCAGGGGGCGACTGAAGCTTTCTTT.

This chain connects TRBV28 to TRBJ2-7; 10 positions match TRBD2. The CDR3 extends over 15 amino acids. Germline CDR1 and CDR2: MDHEN and SYDVKM. V was clipped by 5 bases and J by 5 bases; unmatched bases: 9. This chain's CDR3 is CASSLAGDWNDEQYF. The CDR3, as DNA: TGTGCCAGCAGTCTAGCGGGAGATTGGAACGACGAGCAGTACTTC.

The V gene is TRBV4-2, the J gene TRBJ2-7; TRBD1 might be the D (6 bases). The CDR3 contains 15 residues. V was clipped by 4 bases and J by 2 bases, with 15 bases between them. CDR1 is LGHNA and CDR2 is YNFKEQ in the germline V gene. The CDR3 sequence is CASSPRTATTYEQYF. The DNA for the CDR3 is TGTGCCAGCAGCCCGCGGACAGCCACTACCTACGAGCAGTACTTC.

The chain uses TRBV7-2 and TRBJ2-7; 10 bases align to TRBD1. The CDR3 runs 16 residues. Germline V CDR1 and CDR2: SGHTA, FQGNSA. V lost 2 bases to trimming and J lost 3 bases; unmatched junction nucleotides: 7. Here the CDR3 reads CASSLRTGGALYEQYF. The CDR3 nucleotides are TGTGCCAGCAGCTTAAGGACAGGGGGAGCCCTCTACGAGCAGTACTTC.

The chain is built from TRBV6-5 and TRBJ1-2; D gene ambiguous. V gave up 5 bases and J gave up 7 bases, with 14 bases separating them. This CDR3 is built from 13 residues. The V gene's germline CDR1 is MNHEY and CDR2 SVGAGI. This CDR3 is CASSPSARGGYTF. CDR3 in DNA: TGTGCCAGCAGTCCCTCCGCGAGAGGTGGCTACACCTTC.